The rows below give T cell receptor beta chains drawn from one sample of a study of Ad26.COV2.S vaccination and SARS-CoV-2 variants. Some clones are missing from TCRdb's copy, which holds only in-frame ones; the method was immunoSEQ multiplex PCR. The sample contains 300,000 to 450,000 clones, around 84% of which appear only once. This material consisted of peripheral blood, taken in a trial of Ad26.COV2.S vaccine versus placebo. The receptors derive from a person between 18 and 60 years old who received the Ad26.COV2.S COVID-19 vaccine or a placebo. CDR3s include the opening cysteine and the closing phenylalanine or tryptophan. A D gene is named only where the DNA matches it firmly. Size is omitted from some rows. Given values are once, few, many or a class for expanded clones.

TRBV7-2	TRBJ1-1	.	.	TGTGCCAGCAGCTACCGAGGAGGGACTGAAGCTTTCTTT	CASSYRGGTEAFF
TRBV13	TRBJ2-7	.	.	TGTGCCAGCAGCCTAGGGCCAGTTGAGCAGTACTTC	CASSLGPVEQYF
TRBV10-3	TRBJ2-7	.	.	TGTGCCATCAGTGACGACCTAGGGACAACCTATTACGAGCAGTACTTC	CAISDDLGTTYYEQYF
TRBV30	TRBJ2-3	.	once	TGTGCCTGGAGTGTACGTACTAGCACAGATACGCAGTATTTT	CAWSVRTSTDTQYF
TRBV9	TRBJ2-1	TRBD2	.	TGTGCCAGCAGCCTAGCCGGGACTAGCGGCCGTAATGAGCAGTTCTTC	CASSLAGTSGRNEQFF
TRBV5-6	TRBJ2-7	TRBD1	.	TGTGCCAGCAGCTTGGCAGTGACAGGGGGCGAGCAGTACTTC	CASSLAVTGGEQYF
TRBV6-1	TRBJ2-7	.	few	TGTGCCAGCAGTGAAGCGAGCAGGGCCGAGCAGTACTTC	CASSEASRAEQYF
TRBV5-1	TRBJ2-3	TRBD2	.	TGCGCCAGCAGCTTGGGACTAGCGGGGGGTCCAGATACGCAGTATTTT	CASSLGLAGGPDTQYF
TRBV29-1	TRBJ2-7	.	.	TGCAGCGTTGAATTCGGGCAGGGAGGCGAGCAGTACTTC	CSVEFGQGGEQYF
TRBV4-3	TRBJ1-6	TRBD1	.	TGCGCCAGCAGCCAAGACAGGGGGATAGGGTCACCCCTCCACTTT	CASSQDRGIGSPLHF
TRBV6-5	TRBJ2-7	.	once	TGTGCCAGCAGTTATCAAGACAGTTACGAGCAGTACTTC	CASSYQDSYEQYF
TRBV5-6	TRBJ2-7	.	.	TGTGCCAGCAGCTTGTTCTTCCGAGAGGGAGTGAGCGAGCAGTACTTC	CASSLFFREGVSEQYF
TRBV28	TRBJ2-1	.	.	TGTGCCAGTACTATAGCAAACCGGCGGGGTGAGCAGTTCTTC	CASTIANRRGEQFF
TRBV5-4	TRBJ2-3	.	.	TGTGCCAGCAGCTCGCCTCTGGGATCCCGCACAGATACGCAGTATTTT	CASSSPLGSRTDTQYF
TRBV2	TRBJ2-7	.	.	TGTGCCACTACGAAATATGGTGCTATCTACGAGCAGTACTTC	CATTKYGAIYEQYF
TRBV27	TRBJ1-2	.	.	TGTGCCAGCAGTTTAATAGGGGCAGGCTATGGCTACACCTTC	CASSLIGAGYGYTF
TRBV28	TRBJ1-2	.	.	TGTGCCAGTGTGGCCGGCAACTATGGCTACACCTTC	CASVAGNYGYTF
TRBV5-4	TRBJ2-3	.	.	TGTGCCAGCAGCTTGGGTGGGAGCACAGATACGCAGTATTTT	CASSLGGSTDTQYF
TRBV20-1	TRBJ1-5	.	few	TGCAGTGCTAGTCGAGATCAGCCCCAGCATTTT	CSASRDQPQHF
TRBV11-2	TRBJ2-5	TRBD2	.	TGTGCCAGCAGCCTAGCGGGGGGACAAGAGACCCAGTACTTC	CASSLAGGQETQYF
TRBV9	TRBJ2-1	.	.	TGTGCCAGCAGCGTAGTCTATGGCTTGAGCTCCTACAATGAGCAGTTCTTC	CASSVVYGLSSYNEQFF
TRBV25-1	TRBJ2-1	TRBD2	.	TGTGCCAGCAGTGAGATGGCTAGCGGAACCTACAATGAGCAGTTCTTC	CASSEMASGTYNEQFF
TRBV6-2/TRBV6-3	TRBJ2-7	TRBD1	.	TGTGCCAGCAGTCCATCTACGGGGACAGGGAGAAATTACGAGCAGTACTTC	CASSPSTGTGRNYEQYF
TRBV11-2	TRBJ2-1	.	.	TGTGCCAGCAGCTTACGCAGGGGCGGTGAGCAGTTCTTC	CASSLRRGGEQFF
TRBV7-6	TRBJ2-1	TRBD1	.	TGTGCCAGCAGCTCGATGACCGGGACAGGGGGCCCCATTTCGGGAAATGAGCAGTTCTTC	CASSSMTGTGGPISGNEQFF
TRBV7-9	TRBJ1-4	TRBD1	.	TGTGCCAGCAGCTTTTCGGGACAGGGTGGAACTAATGAAAAACTGTTTTTT	CASSFSGQGGTNEKLFF
TRBV6-2/TRBV6-3	TRBJ1-6	.	.	TGTGCCAGCAGCCGACCTGGTAATTCACCCCTCCACTTT	CASSRPGNSPLHF
TRBV6-2/TRBV6-3	TRBJ2-1	.	.	TGTGCCAGCAGTTACGCCCTAGCCAGTGAGCAGTTCTTC	CASSYALASEQFF